This is a list of T cell receptor beta chains from one sample in a study of cytomegalovirus exposure and HLA in healthy donors. Sequencing used immunoSEQ multiplex PCR; TCRdb keeps in-frame clones, though not all of them. Of approximately 150,000 clones in the sample, about 64% are singletons; the top ten hold 3%. What was sequenced was PBMCs. These receptors came from a woman aged 25 to 39 in good health and CMV-seropositive. CDR3s include the opening cysteine and the closing phenylalanine or tryptophan. A D gene is named only where the DNA matches it firmly. Clone size is given for some rows only: seen once, a few or many times, or a class if the clone is expanded.

j_call d_call cdr3_length clone_size v_call cdr3_nt cdr3_aa
TRBJ2-7 - 13 - TRBV6-6 TGTGCCAGCAGTTACTCGATCAGCTACGAGCAGTACTTC CASSYSISYEQYF
TRBJ1-1 - 14 - TRBV6-6 TGTGCCAGCAGTTGGGGGGGTTGGGAAACTGAAGCTTTCTTT CASSWGGWETEAFF
TRBJ2-3 TRBD1 12 few TRBV29-1 TGCAGCGTTGGGGGACAGGGGAATACGCAGTATTTT CSVGGQGNTQYF
TRBJ2-5 TRBD2 14 few TRBV5-1 TGCGCCAGCAGTCGCGGGGGTTCTCAAGAGACCCAGTACTTC CASSRGGSQETQYF
TRBJ1-2 - 12 - TRBV6-1 TGTGCCAGCAGTGTTAATAACTATGGCTACACCTTC CASSVNNYGYTF
TRBJ1-1 - 16 - TRBV10-3 TGTGCCATCAGTGCAGGTACATCTGGAGGTAACACTGAAGCTTTCTTT CAISAGTSGGNTEAFF
TRBJ2-1 - 15 - TRBV6-5 TGTGCCAGCAGCCTTCCGGGACTGGGGTACAATGAGCAGTTCTTC CASSLPGLGYNEQFF
TRBJ1-4 - 10 - TRBV6-5 TGTGCCAGCAGCCTTGAAAAACTGTTTTTT CASSLEKLFF
TRBJ1-6 TRBD1 17 - TRBV4-1 TGCGCCAGCAGCCAAGGACCCTGGGGACAGGGTTATTCACCCCTCCACTTT CASSQGPWGQGYSPLHF
TRBJ2-3 - 13 - TRBV6-1 TGTGCCAGCAGTGTCCAGGGCATGGATACGCAGTATTTT CASSVQGMDTQYF
TRBJ2-5 - 15 - TRBV15 TGTGCCACCAGCAGGTTCCTCGGACAGCAAGAGACCCAGTACTTC CATSRFLGQQETQYF
TRBJ1-2 - 13 - TRBV28 TGTGCCAGCAGTTTGGCACAGAACTATGGCTACACCTTC CASSLAQNYGYTF
TRBJ1-5 TRBD1 13 few TRBV27 TGTGCCAGCAGCGGGGACAGTTATCAGCCCCAGCATTTT CASSGDSYQPQHF
TRBJ2-5 TRBD1 14 few TRBV13 TGTGCCAGCAGCTTCGGGACAGACCAAGAGACCCAGTACTTC CASSFGTDQETQYF